The clone carrying this TCR beta chain has just a few counts. Its matching antigen is unknown. This entry comes from a study of OX40 agonist ivuxolimab in advanced cancers. Across the whole study: Among those enrolled, mean age was roughly 55 years (range roughly 20 to 80) and 75% to 85% were male. Allowance was made for prior anti-PD-1, anti-PD-L1 or anti-CTLA-4 therapy, and 40% to 45% had some. General study points: CD4+ and CD8+ T cells in blood underwent clonal expansion by week 6 at 0.1 to 3.0 mg/kg.

The table came from immunoSEQ multiplex PCR; TCRdb's copy has only in-frame clones and leaves some out. The sample consists of 72,000 or so clones, about 85% of them appearing once. Trimming stripped 5 bases from V and 5 bases from J, with 9 bases between. CDR1 is DFQATT, CDR2 SNEGSKA, per germline (reference sequence). The CDR3 loop spans 11 amino acids. Autoimmune disease history or systemic immunosuppression led to patient exclusion. The starting material was CD4+ or CD8+ T cells sorted from blood, obtained in a trial of the OX40 agonist ivuxolimab. The sequence was collected from an adult with an advanced solid tumor such as melanoma, head and neck, liver or kidney cancer. The chain employs TRBV20-1 and TRBJ1-1, with D possibly being TRBD1 (6 bases). As DNA, the CDR3 is TGCAGTGCTTGGGGGCTTACTGAAGCTTTCTTT. It translates to CSAWGLTEAFF.